The TCR beta chain under discussion was sequenced for a study of blood T cells in healthy people across ages. Primed by a sample-barcoded 5' primer and a J-beta primer mix, a second PCR proceeded for about 6 to 12 cycles. Via MiXCR, TCRdb re-called the 5' RACE reads, giving one row per CDR3 protein. The sample has about 1 million distinct CDR3 sequences; less than 50% are singletons. Germline CDR1 and CDR2: MNHEY and SMNVEV (reference sequence). V lost 9 bases, J lost 5 bases, and 14 bases lay in between. The CDR3 spans 12 residues. The clonotype originates from a woman in her sixties in good health. The V and J genes are TRBV27 and TRBJ2-7; the D gene is possibly TRBD1 (5 bases). Material for sequencing was blood. The CDR3 is CARAPRGHEQYF. CDR3 DNA sequence: TGTGCCAGGGCCCCAAGGGGTCACGAGCAGTACTTC.